This T cell receptor beta chain was sequenced in a study of T-cell memory formation after mild COVID-19. Study background: Largely donor-specific TCR clusters were found.

Libraries for TCRalpha and TCRbeta carried sample barcodes and unique molecular identifiers via 5'RACE. TCRdb ran MiXCR on the 5' RACE reads and lists one entry per CDR3 protein. Of fewer than 600,000 distinct CDR3 sequences in the sample, about a fifth were seen once. Germline CDR1 reads SGHRS; CDR2 reads YFSETQ. Losses at the gene ends were 0 bases for V and 4 bases for J; bases not matched to a gene: 7. CDR3 length: 16 residues. Details on this clonotype: No antigen is known for it.

Study observations and caveats: The study found balanced CD4/CD8 in clones contracting day 15 to 85 and a CD4+ lean in later expanders.

Sequencing input: PBMCs or a T cell subset sorted from them (not recorded which). The source of this sequence is an adult woman who had mild COVID-19 (a few samples of this study predate the infection). Cell type and time point are not known. The chain uses TRBV5-1 and TRBJ1-5; 7 nucleotides line up with TRBD1. The CDR3 is CASSLAGPGGNQPQHF. CDR3 sequence (DNA): TGCGCCAGCAGCTTGGCCGGGCCAGGGGGGAATCAGCCCCAGCATTTT.